Sequencing of this T cell receptor beta chain was carried out in a study of response to subunit inactivated influenza vaccine. In its sample, this clonotype was seen a few times. Antigen unknown. Each CDR3 protein is one row after TCRdb ran MiXCR on the RT-PCR reads. Altogether about 520,000 distinct CDR3 sequences are present, 7.2% being singletons, with the ten largest covering around 13%. Study outcomes and limitations: With each seasonal influenza vaccination, the authors suggested, few new T cells are recruited.

This CDR3 is 14 amino acids long. Trimming removed 6 bases from V and 8 bases from J; junction bases left unmatched: 8. In germline, CDR1 is MDHEN, CDR2 SYDVKM. The source is a man aged 50-75 years who received an inactivated influenza vaccine. The chain uses TRBV28 and TRBJ2-1, with 9 positions matching TRBD1. The specimen comprised PBMCs from blood, sampled less than 30 months after vaccination. DNA of the CDR3: TGTGCCAGCAGCCCGGGACAGGGATTCGATGAGCAGTTCTTC. This translates into CASSPGQGFDEQFF.